This T cell receptor beta chain was captured in a study of vaccination and CD4 T cells after COVID-19 (dated by TCRdb to between 2020 and 2023). General notes on the study: Every convalescent patient had a positive nasal swab PCR test for SARS-CoV-2, with mild disease in 9 or 10 patients and severe disease in one. Culture stimuli were overlapping spike peptide pools from SARS-CoV-2 and from the common cold coronaviruses HCoV-NL63, HCoV-OC43 and HCoV-229E. Post-vaccine blood samples were obtained a median of about 70 days after the second vaccine dose, with a range of about 13 to 250 days. Post-COVID blood samples from convalescent patients were collected a median of about 100 days after diagnosis, with a range of roughly 30 to 170 days. The convalescent cohort comprised six males and four females, including two Hispanic individuals, seven Caucasians, two Asians and one multiracial person. In approximately ten COVID-19 convalescent patients and 4 infection-naive healthy vaccine recipients, the spike-specific CD4+ TCR repertoire before mRNA vaccination was compared with the repertoire after mRNA vaccination. Participants got two doses of the Pfizer-BioNTech BNT162b2 vaccine (n=8) or two doses of the Moderna mRNA-1273 vaccine (n=2). As controls, cultures received a CEFX viral epitope pool (the positive control), an HIV-1 Nef peptide pool (the negative control), or no peptide at all. Points the paper makes about the study in general: Although the median number of SARS-CoV-2-reactive clonotypes went up from around 20 after infection to 30 to 45 after vaccination, the increase was not significant. Relatively few convalescent patients were included in the study, and early timepoints after natural infection were not analyzed. In convalescent patients, a median about 84% of post-vaccine SARS-CoV-2-reactive clones were detected only after vaccination, and vaccine-specific priming was suggested by this finding. In convalescent patients, nearly all vaccine-specific clones (304 of 307) were found to be mono-reactive for SARS-CoV-2 spike rather than cross-reactive with common cold coronaviruses.

The library was made by PCR. TCR sequencing of DNA from cultured CD4+ T cells used the Oncomine TCR Beta short-read assay at the Johns Hopkins FTIC core. The QIAamp micro DNA kit was used to extract genomic DNA from the cultured CD4+ T cells. Oncomine TCR Beta libraries from cultured CD4+ T cells were pooled using unique dual indexes and sequenced on an Illumina iSeq 100. Per the authors' processing: Non-productive sequences were removed, and CDR3s that did not start with C, did not end with F or W, or were shorter than 7 amino acids were discarded. Antigen-specific clonotypes were identified using the MANAFEST web application through comparison of peptide-stimulated wells with reference and other culture wells. For a clone to be called positive, the clone needed an FDR below 0.05, an odds ratio above 5, and a productive frequency above 0.1% in at least two of three replicate wells. Clonotypes that were significantly expanded in both SARS-CoV-2 spike wells and at least one common cold coronavirus spike condition were defined as cross-reactive. Using R version 3.6.1, CDR3 homology was evaluated through Levenshtein distances (stringdist) along with unrooted phylogenetic trees (ape). TCRdb redid the processing of the public reads, applying fastp at Q25 and MiXCR, and retained in-frame beta chains. Merged by CDR3 protein, the rows form single entries marked with the most common genes and DNA. The V and J calls reflect TCRdb's pipeline rather than the authors' work. This sample has 9,500 to 10,000 distinct CDR3 sequences in its table, and over 30% of those were observed once. More than 15% of the sample lies in the top ten.

Points on this clonotype: This receptor's antigen is unknown. The sample holds no much larger clone one base away, and base qualities are not on file.

The treatment or condition label corresponds to: approximately nine-day PBMC culture with coronavirus spike peptide pools or control peptides (ViraFEST assay). The ViraFEST assay, used in the study, expanded antigen-specific T cells with peptide pools and then identified the expanded clonotypes through TCR sequencing. The convalescent patients' positive SARS-CoV-2 PCR tests were from March to December 2020, which was before the Alpha, Beta and Delta variants emerged in the United States. PBMCs were cultured at fewer than 2.5 million per well in IMDM supplemented with roughly 5% human AB serum and 8 to 10 IU/ml IL-2, with roughly 10 ug/ml peptide pools added. On days 3 and 7, half of the culture medium was replaced with fresh IL-2-containing medium. Once the cells had been in culture for over nine days, the EasySep CD4+ T cell isolation kit was used to isolate CD4+ T cells by negative selection. Ficoll-Paque Plus gradient centrifugation was used to isolate PBMCs from whole blood, and the isolated PBMCs were then either used fresh or cryopreserved at -140C. Culture conditions were generally each tested in triplicate wells.

After removal of 3 bases from V and 1 base from J, the junction retains 4 bases not matched to a gene. Counted from cysteine to phenylalanine, this CDR3 has 15 amino acids. This entry keeps only the CDR3 DNA: 45 bases, framed from base 1. Sequences LNHDA (CDR1) and SQIVND (CDR2) are obtained from the germline V gene (reference sequence). The receptor's source is a human donor who had recovered from COVID-19. The chain uses TRBV19 and TRBJ1-1; TRBD1 aligns with 8 central bases. Sequences were obtained from CD4+ T cells from blood, cultured in vitro. The DNA sequence reads TGTGCCAGTAGTATTACCGGGACAGGGAACACTGAAGCTTTCTTT. It codes for CASSITGTGNTEAFF.